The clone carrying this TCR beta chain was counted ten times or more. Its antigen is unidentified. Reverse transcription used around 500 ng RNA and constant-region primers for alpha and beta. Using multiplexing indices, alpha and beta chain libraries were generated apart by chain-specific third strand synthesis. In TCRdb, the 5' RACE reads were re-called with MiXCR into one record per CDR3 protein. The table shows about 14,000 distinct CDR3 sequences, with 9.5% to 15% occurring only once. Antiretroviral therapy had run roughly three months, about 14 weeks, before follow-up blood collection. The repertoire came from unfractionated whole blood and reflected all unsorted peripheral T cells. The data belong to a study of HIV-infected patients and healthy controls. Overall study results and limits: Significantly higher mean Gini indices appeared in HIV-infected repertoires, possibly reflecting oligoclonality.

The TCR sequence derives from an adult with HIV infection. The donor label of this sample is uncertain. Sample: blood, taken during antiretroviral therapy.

The CDR3 DNA is TGCAGTGCTAGAGATCGGGGTACTGTAACTGGGCAGTTCTTC. Its protein is CSARDRGTVTGQFF. The rearrangement joins TRBV20-1 to TRBJ2-1; D perhaps matches TRBD2 (5 bases). The CDR3 is 14 amino acids. Germline CDR1 DFQATT, CDR2 SNEGSKA (reference sequence). The V and J ends lost 0 bases and 12 bases respectively, with 18 bases between them.